Detailed here is one TCR beta chain. TCRdb's copy holds only in-frame clones and misses some; the assay was immunoSEQ multiplex PCR. The table has around 190,000 clones, 75% to 85% seen once. This entry comes from a study of blood T cell repertoires in COVID-19. Study summary: Nucleic acid was either cDNA or gDNA, and it came from T cells, B-cell-depleted T cells, or PBMCs.

The CDR3 has 13 amino acids. Trimming cost V 8 bases and J 5 bases; bases outside gene matches: 9. Germline V gene data show CDR1 as LNHDA and CDR2 as SQIVND (reference sequence). Assignments of participants to cohorts depended upon their own reported clinical history. Donors in Cohort 3 who had recovered were those with two negative PCRs, healthcare professional clearance, or resolution of their symptoms. The sequence came from a man aged 35-49 years who had recovered from COVID-19. This chain links TRBV19 with TRBJ2-7; 7 nucleotides line up with TRBD1. Specimen: PBMCs or T cells enriched from blood (not recorded which). This CDR3 is CASRKGQTHEQYF. The CDR3 nucleotides read TGTGCCAGTCGTAAGGGACAGACTCACGAGCAGTACTTC.